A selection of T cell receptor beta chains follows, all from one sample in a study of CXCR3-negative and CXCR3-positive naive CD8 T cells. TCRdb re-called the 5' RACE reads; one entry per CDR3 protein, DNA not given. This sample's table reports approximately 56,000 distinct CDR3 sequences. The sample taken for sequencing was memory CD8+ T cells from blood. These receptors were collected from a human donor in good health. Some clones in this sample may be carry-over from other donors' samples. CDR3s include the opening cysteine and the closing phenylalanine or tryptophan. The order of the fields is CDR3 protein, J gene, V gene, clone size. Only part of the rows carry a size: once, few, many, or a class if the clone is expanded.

CASSLDTIYEQYF	TRBJ2-7	TRBV5-1	.
CSVESRDRDNEQFF	TRBJ2-1	TRBV29-1	.
CASSLSNYEQYF	TRBJ2-7	TRBV11-2	.
CASSGYSHEQYF	TRBJ2-7	TRBV28	.
CSSRLAGGGETQYF	TRBJ2-5	TRBV29-1	.
CSISGDSYEQYF	TRBJ2-7	TRBV29-1	.
CSARTSGRVNEQFF	TRBJ2-1	TRBV20-1	.
CASSLRTGGNPYEQYF	TRBJ2-7	TRBV19	.
CASSVAWTGMEGGYTF	TRBJ1-2	TRBV9	.
CASSTNRDRGQETQYF	TRBJ2-5	TRBV27	.
CASSPYGNEQFF	TRBJ2-1	TRBV4-3	.
CASSTGRREQYF	TRBJ2-7	TRBV7-9	.
CASSQSGQAEPYNEQFF	TRBJ2-1	TRBV23-1	.
CSVRGGTGGKMNTEAFF	TRBJ1-1	TRBV29-1	.
CASSFYHNEQFF	TRBJ2-1	TRBV7-2	.
CASSLTSKTSGRAGNIQYF	TRBJ2-4	TRBV7-9	medium-sized
CASSESRVYGYTF	TRBJ1-2	TRBV10-1	.
CASSSRGADSPLHF	TRBJ1-6	TRBV7-2	.
CASSYPGWNTEAFF	TRBJ1-1	TRBV6-5	.
CATSAGSGSLVDTQYF	TRBJ2-3	TRBV15	.
CSARGLAGETGVQETQYF	TRBJ2-5	TRBV20-1	.
CSVVRPTGELFF	TRBJ2-2	TRBV29-1	.
CASSQGVEGVEQYF	TRBJ2-7	TRBV4-2	.
CSVADRGAVEQFF	TRBJ2-1	TRBV29-1	.
CSVEDRAAGANLLTF	TRBJ2-6	TRBV29-1	.
CSARDPPGGSYEQYF	TRBJ2-7	TRBV20-1	.
CATSDLQGTGLSYNEQFF	TRBJ2-1	TRBV24-1	.
CASSQAGRQPQHF	TRBJ1-5	TRBV4-1	.
CAISSSREGAEEQYF	TRBJ2-7	TRBV10-3	.
CASSGTANNQPQHF	TRBJ1-5	TRBV9	.
CSASDGSNQPQHF	TRBJ1-5	TRBV29-1	.
CSVEGGTPYEQYF	TRBJ2-7	TRBV29-1	.
CSAWGGSSYNEQFF	TRBJ2-1	TRBV29-1	.
CASRRQGAYEQYF	TRBJ2-7	TRBV7-2	.
CASSLVAAIYEQYF	TRBJ2-7	TRBV7-2	.
CASSRVRIDRYTGELFF	TRBJ2-2	TRBV6-2/TRBV6-3	.
CASSHEGPGEYF	TRBJ2-7	TRBV14	.
CASSQDDWTGRADTQYF	TRBJ2-3	TRBV14	.
CASTQTGPQETQYF	TRBJ2-5	TRBV6-2/TRBV6-3	.
CSADRSNEETQYF	TRBJ2-5	TRBV29-1	.